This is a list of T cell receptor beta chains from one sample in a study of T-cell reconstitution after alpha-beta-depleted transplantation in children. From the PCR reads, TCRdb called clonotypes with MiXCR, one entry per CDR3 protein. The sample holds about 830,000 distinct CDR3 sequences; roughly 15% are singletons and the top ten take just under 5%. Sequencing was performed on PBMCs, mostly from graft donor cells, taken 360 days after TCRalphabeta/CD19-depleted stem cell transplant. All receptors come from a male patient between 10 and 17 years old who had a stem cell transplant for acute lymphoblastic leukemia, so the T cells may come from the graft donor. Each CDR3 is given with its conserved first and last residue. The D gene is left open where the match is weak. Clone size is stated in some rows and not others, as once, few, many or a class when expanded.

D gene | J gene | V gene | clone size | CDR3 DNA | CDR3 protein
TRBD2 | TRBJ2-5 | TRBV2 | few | TGTGCCAGCAGTCGACTAGCGGGAAGAGAGACCCAGTACTTC | CASSRLAGRETQYF
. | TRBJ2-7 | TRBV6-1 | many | TGTGCCAGCAGCCGCCGTGGCCCCTACGAGCAGTACTTC | CASSRRGPYEQYF
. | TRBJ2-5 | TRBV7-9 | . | TGTGCCAGCAGCGATGGACAGTCCCGGTACCAAGAGACCCAGTACTTC | CASSDGQSRYQETQYF
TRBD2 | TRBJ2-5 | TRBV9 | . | TGTGCCAGCAGCGACCCAGCGGGGGAACAAGAGACCCAGTACTTC | CASSDPAGEQETQYF
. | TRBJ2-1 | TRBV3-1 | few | TGTGCCAGCAGCCAAGAGCCAGGGTTCCATGAGCAGTTCTTC | CASSQEPGFHEQFF
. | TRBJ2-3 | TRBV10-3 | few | TGTGCCATCAGTGACGGGTCACCCCGCACAGATACGCAGTATTTT | CAISDGSPRTDTQYF
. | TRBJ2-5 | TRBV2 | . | TGTGCCAGCATGATCGGGGAGACCCAGTACTTC | CASMIGETQYF
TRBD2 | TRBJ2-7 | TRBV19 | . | TGTGCCAGTAGTAGGAGGCGGGAGGGGAAATACGAGCAGTACTTC | CASSRRREGKYEQYF
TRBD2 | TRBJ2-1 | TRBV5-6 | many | TGTGCCAGCAGCTTAAGAGCGGGAGTGTTAGATGAGCAGTTCTTC | CASSLRAGVLDEQFF
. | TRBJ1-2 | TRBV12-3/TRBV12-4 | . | TGTGCCAGCAGTTTAGAGGTCAGGGTAGTGTATGGCTACACCTTC | CASSLEVRVVYGYTF
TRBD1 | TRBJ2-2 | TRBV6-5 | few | TGTGCCAGCAGTTACTCAGGTCCGGGACAGGGGCTCACCGGGGAGCTGTTTTTT | CASSYSGPGQGLTGELFF
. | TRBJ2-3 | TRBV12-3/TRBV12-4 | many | TGTGCCAGCACCTTTCCAGGGACAGATACGCAGTATTTT | CASTFPGTDTQYF
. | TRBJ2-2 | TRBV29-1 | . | TGCAGCGTTGATTTCGGTCCGAACACCGGGGAGCTGTTTTTT | CSVDFGPNTGELFF
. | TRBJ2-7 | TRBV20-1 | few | TGCAGTGCTTTGGCCTACGAGCAGTACTTC | CSALAYEQYF
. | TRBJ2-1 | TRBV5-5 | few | TGTGCCAGCAGCTTGGGTTATGGGGCATACAATGAGCAGTTCTTC | CASSLGYGAYNEQFF
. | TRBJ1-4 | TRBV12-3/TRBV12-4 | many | TGTGCCAGCAGTACCACAGGATCTGGTGAAAAACTGTTTTTT | CASSTTGSGEKLFF
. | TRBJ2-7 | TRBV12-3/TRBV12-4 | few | TGTGCCAGCCGTTCGACCCGGGCGGACTCCTACGAGCAGTACTTC | CASRSTRADSYEQYF
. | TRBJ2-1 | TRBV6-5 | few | TGTGCCAGCAGCTTACCGACAGGCTACAATGAGCAGTTCTTC | CASSLPTGYNEQFF
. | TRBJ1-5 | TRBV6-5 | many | TGTGCCAGCAGTCCCAGATGGGGGCTCTATAGCAATCAGCCCCAGCATTTT | CASSPRWGLYSNQPQHF
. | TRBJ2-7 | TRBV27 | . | TGTGCCAGCAGTTTCGCGCGCGGATCCTACGAGCAGTACTTC | CASSFARGSYEQYF
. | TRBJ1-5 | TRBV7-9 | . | TGTGCCAGCAGCCTTACCCCCGATCAGCCCCAGCATTTT | CASSLTPDQPQHF
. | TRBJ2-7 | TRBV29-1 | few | TGCAGCGGTGGACAGCTATACGAGCAGTACTTC | CSGGQLYEQYF
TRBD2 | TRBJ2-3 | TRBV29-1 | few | TGCAGCGCAACCAGCGGGAGGGCCCCGGCCGATACGCAGTATTTT | CSATSGRAPADTQYF
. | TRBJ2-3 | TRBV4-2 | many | TGTGCCAGCAGCCGAGGATCGGGTACGCAGTATTTT | CASSRGSGTQYF
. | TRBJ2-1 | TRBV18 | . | TGTGCCAGCTCACCGTGGCCCCCCGAAAACAATGAGCAGTTCTTC | CASSPWPPENNEQFF
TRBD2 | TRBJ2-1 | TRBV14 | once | TGTGCCAGCCCCTTGGACCGGGGGGGGAGCTCCTACAATGAGCAGTTCTTC | CASPLDRGGSSYNEQFF
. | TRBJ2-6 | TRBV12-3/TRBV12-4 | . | TGTGCCAGCAGTTTTCCCAAGGGGACACCTCGGTCTGGGGCCAACGTCCTGACTTTC | CASSFPKGTPRSGANVLTF
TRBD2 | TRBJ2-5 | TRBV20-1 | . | TGCAGTGCCAGCCCCGGACTAGCGGGGGGAGAGACCCAGTACTTC | CSASPGLAGGETQYF
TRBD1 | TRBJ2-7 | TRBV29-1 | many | TGCAGCGTTCTAGGGGGCGGGTACGAGCAGTACTTC | CSVLGGGYEQYF
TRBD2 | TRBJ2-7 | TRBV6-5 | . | TGTGCCAGCAGTTGGACTAGCTCTGATTACGAGCAGTACTTC | CASSWTSSDYEQYF
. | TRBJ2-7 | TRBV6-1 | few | TGTGCCAGCAGACCCGGGATACAGCCCTACGAGCAGTACTTC | CASRPGIQPYEQYF
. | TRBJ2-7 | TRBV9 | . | TGTGCCAGCAGCGTTAGCGGAGGCCATACCTACGAGCAGTACTTC | CASSVSGGHTYEQYF
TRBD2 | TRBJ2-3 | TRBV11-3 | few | TGTGCCAGCAGCTTCGGGGGACTAGCGGGAGCCCCAGATACGCAGTATTTT | CASSFGGLAGAPDTQYF
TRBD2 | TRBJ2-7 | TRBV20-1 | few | TGCAGTGCTAGGGTTAGCGGGAGGGGCTACGAGCAGTACTTC | CSARVSGRGYEQYF
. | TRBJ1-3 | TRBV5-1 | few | TGCGCCAGCAGCTTGGCGGCAGGGAGGAACACCATATATTTT | CASSLAAGRNTIYF
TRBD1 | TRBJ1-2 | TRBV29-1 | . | TGCAGCGTGGACGGACAGGACCTCTATGGCTACACCTTC | CSVDGQDLYGYTF
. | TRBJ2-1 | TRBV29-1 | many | TGCAGCGTTGGGTCCCAGCGGATCTACAATGAGCAGTTCTTC | CSVGSQRIYNEQFF
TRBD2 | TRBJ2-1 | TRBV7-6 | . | TGTGCCAGCAGCCCGGGACTAGCGGTAGACAATGAGCAGTTCTTC | CASSPGLAVDNEQFF
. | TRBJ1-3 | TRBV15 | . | TGTGCCACCAGCAGACACCTCGGACAGCTCCGAAACACCATATATTTT | CATSRHLGQLRNTIYF
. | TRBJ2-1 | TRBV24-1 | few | TGTGCCACCAGTGATCTGGGGGCAAGGGATGAGCAGTTCTTC | CATSDLGARDEQFF
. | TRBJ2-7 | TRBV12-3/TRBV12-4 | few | TGTGCCAGCTCCGTTTTTCACCCTTACGAGCAGTACTTC | CASSVFHPYEQYF
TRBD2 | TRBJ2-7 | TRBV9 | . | TGTGCCAGCAGCGAGAGGACTAGCGGGAGATCGGAAGAGCAGTACTTC | CASSERTSGRSEEQYF
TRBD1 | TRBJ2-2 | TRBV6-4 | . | TGTGCCAGCTTTGTCGGACAGGGATCGAACACCGGGGAGCTGTTTTTT | CASFVGQGSNTGELFF
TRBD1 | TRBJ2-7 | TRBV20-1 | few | TGCAGTGCTAGAGTCTTGACAGGGGCCGTACGCGAGCAGTACTTC | CSARVLTGAVREQYF
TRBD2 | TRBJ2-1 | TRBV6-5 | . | TGTGCCAGCAGTTATGGGAGGGACCATGAGCAGTTCTTC | CASSYGRDHEQFF
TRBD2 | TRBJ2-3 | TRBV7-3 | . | TGTGCCAGCAGCTTAACGGGGGGACTAGCGGGATACACAGATACGCAGTATTTT | CASSLTGGLAGYTDTQYF
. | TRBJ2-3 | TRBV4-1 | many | TGCGCCAGCAGCCTCGAGGGGATCGTGGCAGATACGCAGTATTTT | CASSLEGIVADTQYF
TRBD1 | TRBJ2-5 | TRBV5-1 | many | TGTGCCAGCTCGCCAACAGGGGGCGAGACCCAGTACTTC | CASSPTGGETQYF
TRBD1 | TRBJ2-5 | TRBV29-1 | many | TGCAGCGTTGAAGGGGGACAGGGGGCAACCCAGTACTTC | CSVEGGQGATQYF
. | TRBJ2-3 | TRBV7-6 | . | TGTGCCAGCAGCGAAGCGGTTAGCACAGATACGCAGTATTTT | CASSEAVSTDTQYF
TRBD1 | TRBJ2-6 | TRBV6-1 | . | TGTGCCAGCACCCTGACAGGGGGCGAAGCGGGGGCCAACGTCCTGACTTTC | CASTLTGGEAGANVLTF
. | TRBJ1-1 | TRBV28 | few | TGTGCCAGCAGTTCCCCGGATGAAGCTTTCTTT | CASSSPDEAFF
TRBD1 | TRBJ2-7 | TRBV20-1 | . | TGCAGTGCTCGCCCCAAACAGGGGGCGGGTTACTCCTACGAGCAGTACTTC | CSARPKQGAGYSYEQYF